Here is one T cell receptor beta chain with its context. The table lists this clonotype with many counts. Its binding antigen is unknown. It has no much larger one-base neighbor in the sample; base qualities were not kept. This sample stems from a study of T cells in Graves' hyperthyroidism and ophthalmopathy (dated by TCRdb to about 2019). Turning to the overall study: Peripheral blood was sampled at the time of initial diagnosis, prior to any treatment. After blood sampling, hyperthyroidism patients were treated with methimazole at a starting dose of 30 mg daily, and ophthalmopathy patients were treated with high-dose intravenous methylprednisolone. In addition, the study compared T-cell repertoires in thyroid tissue and in blood from roughly 6 Graves' hyperthyroidism patients. For training and testing, the roughly 100 patients in the discovery cohort were randomly divided in a 7:3 ratio. Whether ophthalmopathy could be predicted prospectively was tested in an independent validation cohort made up of about 18 hyperthyroidism patients plus 17 patients who later progressed to ophthalmopathy. TCR Vbeta CDR3 sequencing of 135 peripheral blood samples (43 ophthalmopathy, about 74 hyperthyroidism and approximately 17 progressor patients) is reported in the paper. TCR V-J signatures able to tell the groups apart were searched for in a discovery cohort of 90 to 100 patients, of whom 40 to 45 had Graves' ophthalmopathy and about 60 had stable Graves' hyperthyroidism. Overall results and qualifications from the work: In cross-validation, a model built on a 13 V-J signature told ophthalmopathy apart from stable hyperthyroidism with just under 90% sensitivity and approximately 81% specificity, and in testing the same model reached 80%/75%. Most expanded thyroid clonotypes (frequency above 0.001) were also detected in blood, a finding suggesting that blood repertoires may reflect thyroid immune responses. In validation, the model predicted progression to ophthalmopathy a median of 6.5 months before onset, with roughly 71% sensitivity and nearly 75% specificity. No statistical method was used to fix the sample size in advance, and group allocation was not hidden from the investigators.

A patient counted as having stable Graves' hyperthyroidism if no progression to ophthalmopathy occurred over 18 months of follow-up. Hyperthyroidism patients were aged 18 to 65 years and newly diagnosed, with disease duration of less than 2 months. The study excluded patients with uncontrolled infections, other autoimmune diseases, pregnancy or lactation. Diagnoses were established on the basis of clinical symptoms, serum thyroxine and TRAb, thyroid ultrasound, and orbital computed tomography. PBMCs were separated from under 12 ml of fresh peripheral blood using Ficoll-Paque density gradient centrifugation. Trizol reagent was used to extract total RNA, and RNA quality was then checked on an Agilent 2100 Bioanalyzer. From the cysteine through the phenylalanine, the CDR3 covers 15 amino acids. Here the CDR3 DNA is all that survives: 45 bases in frame from base 1. From the germline V gene, CDR1 is SQVTM and CDR2 is ANQGSEA. Ends trimmed: V by 3 bases, J by 0 bases; bases unmatched to a gene: 1.

Amplification of TCR beta CDR3 regions was carried out from RNA transcripts. The first round of RT-PCR for the TCR CDR3 was performed with the HTBI primer set and the Qiagen OneStep RT-PCR kit. A second multiplex PCR round built the libraries, followed by size selection and purification. Sequencing of the libraries was done on an Illumina HiSeq2000 using paired-end 100 bp reads. The original pipeline was this. Raw data were processed with SOAPnuke, discarding reads with adapters, uncalled bases, mean Phred below 15, or no exact constant-primer or identifier match. COPE v1.2.5 was used to merge the high-quality paired reads, and each unique nucleotide sequence was defined as a clonotype. Clonotypes were aligned to IMGT TRBV, TRBD and TRBJ reference segments using MiTCR v1.1. The analysis included only V-J combinations with a frequency above 0.0001, which together covered approximately 99% of the repertoires. The TCS score was defined as F50 (clonal expansion) divided by E x V (chaos), with BLOSUM62-based TCRdist calculated between CDR3 peptides within each V-J. Welch's t-statistics and random forest reduced approximately 520 V-J features to fewer than 15, which were used in a naive Bayes classifier (R e1071). Using fastp at Q25 and MiXCR, TCRdb reprocessed the public reads and kept productive beta chains. Records with the same CDR3 protein are collapsed into one entry carrying the most frequent genes and DNA. These V and J calls derive from TCRdb rather than the authors' analysis. This sample gives roughly 750,000 distinct CDR3 sequences in total; roughly 17% of them show up just once. Of the sample, under 9.5% is held by the ten largest clones.

The rearranged chain carries TRBV29-1 and TRBJ2-2; the central 10 bases match TRBD2. The sequencing sample was made of blood. This clonotype was sampled from a man younger than 35 with Graves' hyperthyroidism. At the DNA level, the sequence is TGCAGCGTTGAGGGACTAGCGCCGAACACCGGGGAGCTGTTTTTT. Translated, this is CSVEGLAPNTGELFF.